These T cell receptor beta chains were read from a single sample in a study of blood T cells in healthy people across ages. MiXCR, applied by TCRdb to the 5' RACE reads, yields one record per CDR3 protein. Here the sample spans about 770,000 distinct CDR3 sequences, roughly 44% being singletons. Sequencing was performed on blood. These receptors originate from a man between 60 and 75 years old in good health. Both conserved end residues are part of each CDR3.

V gene: TRBV2
J gene: TRBJ2-5
CDR3 protein: CASSAEVRGETQYF

V gene: TRBV29-1
J gene: TRBJ1-2
CDR3 protein: CSVEKGTGLAGYTF

V gene: TRBV20-1
J gene: TRBJ2-1
CDR3 protein: CSAQYYALNEQFF

V gene: TRBV4-3
J gene: TRBJ2-1
CDR3 protein: CASSQGLGGYNEQFF

V gene: TRBV10-3
J gene: TRBJ2-3
CDR3 protein: CAISPSGADTQYF

V gene: TRBV6-2/TRBV6-3
J gene: TRBJ2-1
CDR3 protein: CASTPGSSYNEQFF

V gene: TRBV5-1
J gene: TRBJ2-3
CDR3 protein: CASSPRTGSDTQYF

V gene: TRBV11-2
J gene: TRBJ2-5
CDR3 protein: CASSARDGGGTQYF

V gene: TRBV9
J gene: TRBJ2-1
CDR3 protein: CASSPPGQGAGEQFF

V gene: TRBV7-2
J gene: TRBJ2-5
CDR3 protein: CASSLWRAGGQETQYF

V gene: TRBV4-3
J gene: TRBJ2-1
CDR3 protein: CASSQEVAGRCEQFF

V gene: TRBV12-3/TRBV12-4
J gene: TRBJ1-2
CDR3 protein: CASIRGTPVGYGYTF

V gene: TRBV29-1
J gene: TRBJ1-1
CDR3 protein: CSARPGQRNTEAFF

V gene: TRBV20-1
J gene: TRBJ1-1
CDR3 protein: CSAPGQGDTEAFF

V gene: TRBV6-2/TRBV6-3
J gene: TRBJ2-1
CDR3 protein: CASKGGTGYNNEQFF

V gene: TRBV25-1
J gene: TRBJ1-4
CDR3 protein: CASSHTALGEKLFF

V gene: TRBV29-1
J gene: TRBJ2-5
CDR3 protein: CSVGWGQETQYF

V gene: TRBV7-2
J gene: TRBJ2-5
CDR3 protein: CAGWGQNQETQYF

V gene: TRBV7-9
J gene: TRBJ2-4
CDR3 protein: CASSLGVGNIQYF

V gene: TRBV12-3/TRBV12-4
J gene: TRBJ1-1
CDR3 protein: CASSGPRGTEAFF

V gene: TRBV20-1
J gene: TRBJ2-7
CDR3 protein: CSARGTAGALSYEQYF

V gene: TRBV11-2
J gene: TRBJ2-7
CDR3 protein: CASSSDLYNEQYF

V gene: TRBV7-2
J gene: TRBJ2-1
CDR3 protein: CASRSGGNEQFF

V gene: TRBV6-2/TRBV6-3
J gene: TRBJ1-6
CDR3 protein: CASSTRTPSSYNSPLHF